The T cell receptor beta chain described here comes from a study of metastatic and nonmetastatic thyroid tumors. Study details: Thyroid patients, malignant and benign, had repertoires compared across blood and tumor or nodule tissue. Notes on the study in general: Relative to benign nodules, malignant thyroid tumors were reportedly characterized by significantly elevated TCR beta diversity in blood and tumor.

A word on this clone: The antigen remains unidentified.

Thyroid surgery had not been preceded by any treatment in any patient. Source study methods: In papillary thyroid cancer, a distant-metastasis classifier was built using CDR3 differences across clinicopathological groups. TCRdb recomputed clones from the PCR reads via MiXCR. TCRdb's processing, not the authors' own work, is the source of the V and J calls. The sample holds more than 10,000 clones, around 25% seen once. There are 14 residues in the CDR3. V was pared by 8 bases and J by 0 bases, with 11 bases between. The V gene's germline CDR1 is SGHAT and CDR2 FQNNGV. This clonotype was obtained from a male donor with papillary thyroid cancer or a benign thyroid nodule (not recorded which). Some clones in this sample may be carry-over from other donors' samples. Sequenced: blood. The chain carries TRBV11-2 and TRBJ2-1; no reliable D call. Here the CDR3 reads CASRRGRSYNEQFF. Here the CDR3 DNA reads TGTGCCAGCCGGCGAGGTCGCTCCTACAATGAGCAGTTCTTC. The variable domain in full, with the rest retrieved from reference TRBV11-2 and TRBJ2-1, is EAGVAQSPRYKIIEKRQSVAFWCNPISGHATLYWYQQILGQGPKLLIQFQNNGVVDDSQLPKDRFSAERLKGVDSTLKIQPAKLEDSAVYLCASRRGRSYNEQFFGPGTRLTVL.